This T cell receptor (beta chain) was sequenced during a study of PD-L1 blockade in urothelial cancer. TCRdb keeps only in-frame clones here, not all; method: immunoSEQ multiplex PCR. Here the sample spans about 84,000 clones, 82% being singletons. V was clipped by 6 bases and J by 0 bases, with 5 bases between them. The CDR3 is 13 residues long. The germline gives CDR1 MNHEY, CDR2 SVGAGI. The V call is TRBV6-5, the J call TRBJ2-2, with no clear D. The TCR was taken from a man in his sixties or seventies with urothelial cancer. Sequenced material: PBMCs, taken around atezolizumab (anti-PD-L1) treatment. The CDR3 region has the DNA TGTGCCAGCAGGCTAACGAACACCGGGGAGCTGTTTTTT. Its protein is CASRLTNTGELFF.